This is a list of T cell receptor beta chains from one sample in a study of identical twins' blood T cells. TCRdb analysed the 5' RACE reads with MiXCR anew, one entry per CDR3 protein. The table records hundreds of thousands of distinct CDR3 sequences, roughly 28% of them present only once. The sequenced material came from PBMCs. The receptors were sampled from a woman aged 18 to 55 in good health. The CDR3 runs from the conserved cysteine through the conserved F or W. Each record gives: clone size, D gene, J gene, V gene, CDR3 protein, CDR3 DNA. D genes are given only for firm matches. Some rows mark clone size as missing; the rest say once, few, many or name a class of expanded clone.

abundance: -
d_gene: TRBD1
j_gene: TRBJ2-7
v_gene: TRBV2
CDR3aa: CASSATTGGERGQYF
CDR3nt: TGTGCCAGCAGCGCAACTACAGGGGGCGAGCGCGGGCAGTACTTC

abundance: -
d_gene: -
j_gene: TRBJ2-5
v_gene: TRBV28
CDR3aa: CAGSGPRETQYF
CDR3nt: TGTGCCGGCTCGGGTCCCCGAGAGACCCAGTACTTC

abundance: many
d_gene: -
j_gene: TRBJ1-2
v_gene: TRBV6-5
CDR3aa: CASSYSDSVKGYTF
CDR3nt: TGTGCCAGCAGTTACTCGGACAGTGTTAAGGGCTACACCTTC

abundance: few
d_gene: -
j_gene: TRBJ1-2
v_gene: TRBV13
CDR3aa: CASSPGSGVFGYTF
CDR3nt: TGTGCCAGCAGCCCCGGGTCAGGCGTATTTGGCTACACCTTC

abundance: few
d_gene: -
j_gene: TRBJ1-1
v_gene: TRBV27
CDR3aa: CASSLEGTPTEAFF
CDR3nt: TGTGCCAGCAGTTTAGAAGGAACCCCAACTGAAGCTTTCTTT

abundance: few
d_gene: TRBD1
j_gene: TRBJ1-2
v_gene: TRBV20-1
CDR3aa: CSALGQDYGYTF
CDR3nt: TGCAGTGCTCTTGGACAGGACTATGGCTACACCTTC

abundance: -
d_gene: TRBD2
j_gene: TRBJ2-7
v_gene: TRBV5-1
CDR3aa: CASSFGGSVLTYEQYF
CDR3nt: TGCGCCAGCAGCTTCGGGGGGAGCGTTCTGACCTACGAGCAGTACTTC

abundance: -
d_gene: -
j_gene: TRBJ1-5
v_gene: TRBV5-1
CDR3aa: CASSFNGGPNQPQHF
CDR3nt: TGCGCCAGCAGCTTTAACGGGGGACCGAATCAGCCCCAGCATTTT

abundance: -
d_gene: -
j_gene: TRBJ2-1
v_gene: TRBV27
CDR3aa: CASTHPGYEQFF
CDR3nt: TGTGCCAGCACTCACCCCGGGTATGAGCAGTTCTTC

abundance: -
d_gene: -
j_gene: TRBJ2-3
v_gene: TRBV5-1
CDR3aa: CASSSYGVSTDTQYF
CDR3nt: TGCGCCAGCAGCTCCTATGGGGTTAGCACAGATACGCAGTATTTT

abundance: -
d_gene: -
j_gene: TRBJ1-2
v_gene: TRBV19
CDR3aa: CATWAGHNYGYTF
CDR3nt: TGTGCCACCTGGGCAGGGCATAACTATGGCTACACCTTC

abundance: -
d_gene: -
j_gene: TRBJ2-1
v_gene: TRBV12-3/TRBV12-4
CDR3aa: CASSRLSYEQFF
CDR3nt: TGTGCCAGCAGCCGCTTAAGTTATGAGCAGTTCTTC

abundance: -
d_gene: TRBD1
j_gene: TRBJ1-1
v_gene: TRBV7-2
CDR3aa: CASSTRQGMSTEAFF
CDR3nt: TGTGCCAGCAGCACTCGACAGGGGATGAGCACTGAAGCTTTCTTT

abundance: -
d_gene: -
j_gene: TRBJ2-3
v_gene: TRBV29-1
CDR3aa: CSVEGPDSSADTQYF
CDR3nt: TGCAGCGTTGAAGGCCCAGATTCTAGCGCAGATACGCAGTATTTT

abundance: -
d_gene: -
j_gene: TRBJ1-1
v_gene: TRBV20-1
CDR3aa: CSAAGGGGNTEAFF
CDR3nt: TGCAGTGCAGCCGGGGGGGGAGGAAACACTGAAGCTTTCTTT

abundance: many
d_gene: TRBD1
j_gene: TRBJ1-5
v_gene: TRBV10-3
CDR3aa: CAIRSDRDQPQHF
CDR3nt: TGTGCCATCAGGAGCGACAGGGATCAGCCCCAGCATTTT

abundance: -
d_gene: TRBD1
j_gene: TRBJ1-2
v_gene: TRBV9
CDR3aa: CASSVYDTGARGYTF
CDR3nt: TGTGCCAGTAGCGTATACGATACAGGGGCTAGAGGCTACACCTTC

abundance: -
d_gene: TRBD1
j_gene: TRBJ1-5
v_gene: TRBV19
CDR3aa: CAGSTHDRGNQPQHF
CDR3nt: TGTGCCGGTAGTACACATGACAGGGGGAATCAGCCCCAGCATTTT

abundance: -
d_gene: -
j_gene: TRBJ2-7
v_gene: TRBV11-2
CDR3aa: CASSIRDITYEQYF
CDR3nt: TGTGCCAGCAGCATACGGGACATCACCTACGAGCAGTACTTC

abundance: few
d_gene: -
j_gene: TRBJ2-2
v_gene: TRBV20-1
CDR3aa: CSASSVGGPHTGELFF
CDR3nt: TGCAGTGCTAGTTCCGTCGGGGGCCCGCACACCGGGGAGCTGTTTTTT

abundance: many
d_gene: -
j_gene: TRBJ1-5
v_gene: TRBV12-3/TRBV12-4
CDR3aa: CASSFWVQGYSNQPQHF
CDR3nt: TGTGCCAGCAGTTTCTGGGTTCAGGGGTATAGCAATCAGCCCCAGCATTTT

abundance: -
d_gene: -
j_gene: TRBJ1-2
v_gene: TRBV20-1
CDR3aa: CSAREHANYGYTF
CDR3nt: TGCAGTGCTAGAGAGCACGCGAACTATGGCTACACCTTC

abundance: few
d_gene: -
j_gene: TRBJ1-4
v_gene: TRBV7-2
CDR3aa: CASSFGRGGANEKLFF
CDR3nt: TGTGCCAGCAGCTTCGGTAGGGGGGGAGCTAATGAAAAACTGTTTTTT

abundance: -
d_gene: -
j_gene: TRBJ1-1
v_gene: TRBV10-2
CDR3aa: CASSESATYTEAFF
CDR3nt: TGCGCCAGCAGTGAGTCGGCTACCTACACTGAAGCTTTCTTT

abundance: -
d_gene: -
j_gene: TRBJ2-3
v_gene: TRBV11-3
CDR3aa: CASSLRNAESSTDTQYF
CDR3nt: TGTGCCAGCAGCTTAAGGAATGCAGAAAGTAGCACAGATACGCAGTATTTT

abundance: -
d_gene: -
j_gene: TRBJ2-2
v_gene: TRBV20-1
CDR3aa: CSAIAGTPNTVELFF
CDR3nt: TGCAGTGCAATTGCCGGGACTCCGAACACCGTGGAGCTGTTTTTT

abundance: -
d_gene: -
j_gene: TRBJ2-2
v_gene: TRBV11-2
CDR3aa: CASSPAGVGQTHKLFF
CDR3nt: TGTGCCAGCAGCCCCGCAGGGGTGGGTCAGACCCACAAGCTGTTTTTT

abundance: -
d_gene: -
j_gene: TRBJ2-1
v_gene: TRBV14
CDR3aa: CASSQVFREQFF
CDR3nt: TGTGCCAGCAGCCAAGTCTTCCGGGAGCAGTTCTTC

abundance: -
d_gene: -
j_gene: TRBJ1-2
v_gene: TRBV19
CDR3aa: CASSISLSGGYTF
CDR3nt: TGTGCCAGTAGTATATCCCTGAGTGGTGGCTACACCTTC

abundance: few
d_gene: TRBD1
j_gene: TRBJ1-1
v_gene: TRBV30
CDR3aa: CAWSPKTGVGTEAFF
CDR3nt: TGTGCCTGGAGTCCTAAGACAGGGGTAGGTACTGAAGCTTTCTTT

abundance: -
d_gene: -
j_gene: TRBJ1-1
v_gene: TRBV9
CDR3aa: CASSVSATEAFF
CDR3nt: TGTGCCAGCAGCGTATCTGCCACTGAAGCTTTCTTT

abundance: -
d_gene: -
j_gene: TRBJ2-3
v_gene: TRBV29-1
CDR3aa: CSGGSGADTQYF
CDR3nt: TGCAGCGGAGGGAGTGGGGCAGATACGCAGTATTTT

abundance: -
d_gene: TRBD2
j_gene: TRBJ2-1
v_gene: TRBV6-5
CDR3aa: CASSRLAGDYTYNEQFF
CDR3nt: TGTGCCAGCAGTAGGCTAGCGGGAGATTATACCTACAATGAGCAGTTCTTC

abundance: -
d_gene: -
j_gene: TRBJ1-1
v_gene: TRBV21-1
CDR3aa: CAIPLPQGDTEAFF
CDR3nt: TGTGCCATCCCCCTGCCCCAGGGCGACACTGAAGCTTTCTTT

abundance: -
d_gene: -
j_gene: TRBJ1-2
v_gene: TRBV29-1
CDR3aa: CSVEGAGIGYGYTF
CDR3nt: TGCAGCGTTGAAGGGGCGGGGATCGGCTATGGCTACACCTTC

abundance: few
d_gene: -
j_gene: TRBJ1-1
v_gene: TRBV29-1
CDR3aa: CSVASGTANTEAFF
CDR3nt: TGCAGCGTTGCCTCCGGGACGGCCAACACTGAAGCTTTCTTT

abundance: few
d_gene: -
j_gene: TRBJ2-5
v_gene: TRBV29-1
CDR3aa: CSVWTGGETQYF
CDR3nt: TGCAGCGTTTGGACCGGTGGAGAGACCCAGTACTTC

abundance: few
d_gene: -
j_gene: TRBJ2-1
v_gene: TRBV20-1
CDR3aa: CSAPVGRNEQFF
CDR3nt: TGCAGTGCTCCGGTGGGGCGAAATGAGCAGTTCTTC

abundance: few
d_gene: -
j_gene: TRBJ1-1
v_gene: TRBV6-6
CDR3aa: CASSYGQAKAFF
CDR3nt: TGTGCCAGCAGTTACGGGCAGGCTAAAGCTTTCTTT

abundance: few
d_gene: TRBD1
j_gene: TRBJ1-1
v_gene: TRBV5-1
CDR3aa: CASKDRGQFAFF
CDR3nt: TGCGCCAGCAAGGACAGGGGTCAGTTTGCTTTCTTT

abundance: few
d_gene: TRBD1
j_gene: TRBJ1-4
v_gene: TRBV7-8
CDR3aa: CASSLAIPGQGTNEKLFF
CDR3nt: TGTGCCAGCAGCTTAGCAATCCCGGGACAGGGTACTAATGAAAAACTGTTTTTT

abundance: once
d_gene: TRBD1
j_gene: TRBJ1-1
v_gene: TRBV29-1
CDR3aa: CTGVLTGGTEAFF
CDR3nt: TGCACCGGGGTTCTAACAGGGGGCACTGAAGCTTTCTTT

abundance: -
d_gene: -
j_gene: TRBJ1-1
v_gene: TRBV5-1
CDR3aa: CASSLGRPQEAFF
CDR3nt: TGCGCCAGCAGCTTAGGGAGGCCCCAGGAAGCTTTCTTT

abundance: -
d_gene: -
j_gene: TRBJ2-7
v_gene: TRBV5-1
CDR3aa: CASSLGVSYEQYF
CDR3nt: TGCGCCAGCAGCTTGGGGGTTTCCTACGAGCAGTACTTC

abundance: few
d_gene: TRBD2
j_gene: TRBJ2-1
v_gene: TRBV10-3
CDR3aa: CAIRTGTSVKGEQFF
CDR3nt: TGTGCCATCAGAACCGGGACTAGCGTAAAGGGTGAGCAGTTCTTC

abundance: many
d_gene: -
j_gene: TRBJ2-1
v_gene: TRBV5-6
CDR3aa: CASSLSVAEQFF
CDR3nt: TGTGCCAGCAGCTTGAGTGTAGCTGAGCAGTTCTTC

abundance: few
d_gene: -
j_gene: TRBJ2-2
v_gene: TRBV20-1
CDR3aa: CSGVRQTGELFF
CDR3nt: TGCAGTGGAGTTAGACAAACCGGGGAGCTGTTTTTT

abundance: -
d_gene: -
j_gene: TRBJ2-3
v_gene: TRBV27
CDR3aa: CASSLLGPFTDTRYF
CDR3nt: TGTGCCAGCAGTTTATTAGGTCCCTTCACAGATACGCGGTATTTT

abundance: -
d_gene: -
j_gene: TRBJ1-3
v_gene: TRBV12-3/TRBV12-4
CDR3aa: CASSLSRRYRNTIYF
CDR3nt: TGTGCCAGCAGTTTAAGTAGGAGATACCGAAACACCATATATTTT

abundance: -
d_gene: -
j_gene: TRBJ2-1
v_gene: TRBV20-1
CDR3aa: CSARGPEGDEQFF
CDR3nt: TGCAGTGCTAGAGGCCCCGAGGGCGATGAGCAGTTCTTC

abundance: -
d_gene: TRBD1
j_gene: TRBJ1-3
v_gene: TRBV15
CDR3aa: CATSRVQQGGSGNTIYF
CDR3nt: TGTGCCACCAGCAGAGTCCAACAGGGGGGCTCTGGAAACACCATATATTTT

abundance: -
d_gene: -
j_gene: TRBJ2-3
v_gene: TRBV18
CDR3aa: CASSPSDTQYF
CDR3nt: TGTGCCAGCTCACCTAGTGATACGCAGTATTTT

abundance: -
d_gene: TRBD1
j_gene: TRBJ2-5
v_gene: TRBV5-1
CDR3aa: CAGSMDRLYQETQYF
CDR3nt: TGCGCCGGCAGCATGGACAGGCTGTACCAAGAGACCCAGTACTTC

abundance: many
d_gene: TRBD2
j_gene: TRBJ2-7
v_gene: TRBV12-3/TRBV12-4
CDR3aa: CASSSTSGGFYEQYF
CDR3nt: TGTGCCAGCAGTTCGACTAGCGGGGGGTTCTACGAGCAGTACTTC

abundance: few
d_gene: TRBD2
j_gene: TRBJ2-4
v_gene: TRBV29-1
CDR3aa: CSVERLAGGNIQYF
CDR3nt: TGCAGCGTTGAACGACTAGCGGGAGGGAACATTCAGTACTTC

abundance: -
d_gene: TRBD1
j_gene: TRBJ1-2
v_gene: TRBV27
CDR3aa: CASSSPGQGYGYTF
CDR3nt: TGTGCCAGCAGTTCGCCGGGACAGGGCTATGGCTACACCTTC

abundance: -
d_gene: -
j_gene: TRBJ1-4
v_gene: TRBV6-2/TRBV6-3
CDR3aa: CASSKGAATNEKLFF
CDR3nt: TGTGCCAGCAGTAAAGGGGCTGCAACTAATGAAAAACTGTTTTTT

abundance: -
d_gene: -
j_gene: TRBJ2-2
v_gene: TRBV10-3
CDR3aa: CAIKRTDNTGELFF
CDR3nt: TGTGCCATCAAGCGGACAGATAACACCGGGGAGCTGTTTTTT

abundance: few
d_gene: -
j_gene: TRBJ2-2
v_gene: TRBV6-2/TRBV6-3
CDR3aa: CAGSYSREINTGELFF
CDR3nt: TGTGCCGGCAGTTACTCGAGGGAGATTAACACCGGGGAGCTGTTTTTT

abundance: few
d_gene: -
j_gene: TRBJ2-1
v_gene: TRBV4-3
CDR3aa: CASSQEGSYNEQFF
CDR3nt: TGCGCCAGCAGCCAAGAAGGCTCCTACAATGAGCAGTTCTTC